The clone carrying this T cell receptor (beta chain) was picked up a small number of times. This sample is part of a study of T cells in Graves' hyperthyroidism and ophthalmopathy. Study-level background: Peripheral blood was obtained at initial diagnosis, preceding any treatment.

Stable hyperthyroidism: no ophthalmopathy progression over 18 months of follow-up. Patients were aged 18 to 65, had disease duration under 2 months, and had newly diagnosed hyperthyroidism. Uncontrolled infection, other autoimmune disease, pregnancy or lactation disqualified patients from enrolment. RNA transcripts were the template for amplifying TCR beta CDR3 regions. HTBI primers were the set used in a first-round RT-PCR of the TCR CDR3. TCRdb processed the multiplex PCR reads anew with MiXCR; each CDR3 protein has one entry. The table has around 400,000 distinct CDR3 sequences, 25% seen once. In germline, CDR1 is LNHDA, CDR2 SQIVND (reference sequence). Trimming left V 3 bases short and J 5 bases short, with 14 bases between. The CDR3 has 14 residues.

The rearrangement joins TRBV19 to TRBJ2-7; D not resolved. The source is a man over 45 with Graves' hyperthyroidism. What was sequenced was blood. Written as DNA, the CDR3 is TGTGCCAGTAGTATTTTAGCTTCAGTGGACGAGCAGTACTTC. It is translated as CASSILASVDEQYF.